By frequency in the sample, the clone carrying this T cell receptor beta chain is medium-sized. The CDR3 spans 14 residues. Germline-derived CDR1 and CDR2 are SGHNT and YENEEA. V gave up 5 bases and J gave up 2 bases, with 10 bases separating them. Carried by each TCR cDNA molecule was a unique molecular identifier. TCRdb reanalysed the 5' RACE reads using MiXCR and keeps one entry per CDR3 protein. The sample records approximately 11,000 distinct CDR3 sequences, about 6.2% being singletons. Time point noted: sample taken at primary tumor resection. The sequenced material consisted of unsorted whole RNA from tumor, nontumor lung or frozen PBMC. This entry comes from a study of spatial heterogeneity in lung cancer. Study details: Beta-chain sequences were consistently detected more often than alpha-chain sequences. The study observed each unique TCR and UMI combination more than ten times on average in raw reads.

Sample: normal lung tissue next to the tumor, taken at surgery. The receptor's source is a male donor with early-stage non-small cell lung cancer. The chain carries TRBV11-3 and TRBJ2-1; D possibly corresponds to TRBD1 (5 bases). CDR3 residues: CASSVGETYNEQFF. The CDR3 DNA is TGTGCCAGCAGCGTAGGGGAAACCTACAATGAGCAGTTCTTC. Full variable domain (outside the CDR3, taken from reference TRBV11-3 and TRBJ2-1): EAGVVQSPRYKIIEKKQPVAFWCNPISGHNTLYWYLQNLGQGPELLIRYENEEAVDDSQLPKDRFSAERLKGVDSTLKIQPAELGDSAVYLCASSVGETYNEQFFGPGTRLTVL.